This T cell receptor (beta chain) came from a study of shared clonotypes between healthy human individuals. Repertoires were generated with immunoSEQ multiplex PCR, while TCRdb's copy carries only in-frame clones and drops some. The table lists a few million clones, roughly nine tenths of them singletons. A remark on this clone: Additional DNA sequences in this sample encode the identical CDR3.

The germline V gene encodes CDR1 SQVTM and CDR2 ANQGSEA. Between the trimmed V and J ends, which lost 1 base and 5 bases, there was a span of 8 bases. The CDR3 is made up of 12 amino acids. Sequenced: naive CD4+ T cells sorted from blood. Subset defined: CD45RA+ positively selected. The rearrangement uses TRBV29-1 and TRBJ1-2; D is perhaps TRBD1 (6 bases). The source of this sequence is a man between 18 and 35 years old in good health. The CDR3 loop is CSVEGQVYGYTF. CDR3 DNA: TGCAGCGTTGAAGGACAGGTATATGGCTACACCTTC. Combining the CDR3 with reference TRBV29-1 and TRBJ1-2 gives the whole variable domain SAVISQKPSRDICQRGTSLTIQCQVDSQVTMMFWYRQQPGQSLTLIATANQGSEATYESGFVIDKFPISRPNLTFSTLTVSNMSPEDSSIYLCSVEGQVYGYTFGSGTRLTVV.